The entry below describes one T cell receptor beta chain. The CDR3 is 12 residues long. The V gene lost 5 bases and the J gene lost 8 bases, with 10 bases spanning the gap. Germline V CDR1 and CDR2: SGHAT, FQNNGV. In the original workflow: Reference gene primer amplification in the assay estimated nucleated cell counts. Using immunoSEQ multiplex PCR, the repertoire was profiled, and TCRdb retains in-frame clones only, with some absent. V, J and clone size derive from that table, while D and trimming were established from the DNA sequence. The data hold fewer than 80,000 clones, with 75% to 95% observed a single time. This sample stems from a study of blood T cell repertoires in COVID-19. Study as a whole: Sources were T cells, B-cell-depleted T cells, or PBMCs; the material itself was cDNA or gDNA.

This chain links TRBV11-2 with TRBJ2-1, with TRBD1 as a possible D gene (6 bases). This clonotype was sampled from a human donor in a cohort sampled during active COVID-19. The sequenced sample was peripheral blood. CDR3 region: CASSLGTHEQFF. CDR3 nucleotides: TGTGCCAGCAGCCTCGGGACACATGAGCAGTTCTTC.